This T cell receptor (beta chain) emerged from a study of tumor and adjacent non-tumor tissue in lung cancer. Study context: On average, productive TCRbeta reads reached about 4.17 million per sample.

Per the germline V gene, CDR1 is SGHAT and CDR2 is FQDESV (reference sequence). The CDR3 totals 12 residues. The library came from three nested PCR rounds adapted from ARM-PCR protocols. A single record per CDR3 protein comes from TCRdb applying MiXCR to the multiplex PCR reads. The sample carries approximately 90,000 distinct CDR3 sequences, roughly 70% recorded once. Concerning this clonotype itself: The junction differs from germline at one of its ends, possibly a read error.

No cell sorting was done before RNA was extracted from the tissue. The chain joins TRBV11-1 to TRBJ2-7; no firm D call. Input material: lung tumor tissue. The TCR originated in a man aged 60 to 69 with non-small cell lung cancer. The CDR3 reads CTSSFSDGEQYF. The CDR3 DNA sequence: TGTACCAGCAGCTTTTCAGACGGCGAGCAATACTTT. The full variable domain, in which reference TRBV11-1 and TRBJ2-7 provide the parts outside the CDR3, is EAEVAQSPRYKITEKSQAVAFWCDPISGHATLYWYRQILGQGPELLVQFQDESVVDDSQLPKDRFSAERLKGVDSTLKIQPAELGDSAMYLCTSSFSDGEQYFGPGTRLTVT.